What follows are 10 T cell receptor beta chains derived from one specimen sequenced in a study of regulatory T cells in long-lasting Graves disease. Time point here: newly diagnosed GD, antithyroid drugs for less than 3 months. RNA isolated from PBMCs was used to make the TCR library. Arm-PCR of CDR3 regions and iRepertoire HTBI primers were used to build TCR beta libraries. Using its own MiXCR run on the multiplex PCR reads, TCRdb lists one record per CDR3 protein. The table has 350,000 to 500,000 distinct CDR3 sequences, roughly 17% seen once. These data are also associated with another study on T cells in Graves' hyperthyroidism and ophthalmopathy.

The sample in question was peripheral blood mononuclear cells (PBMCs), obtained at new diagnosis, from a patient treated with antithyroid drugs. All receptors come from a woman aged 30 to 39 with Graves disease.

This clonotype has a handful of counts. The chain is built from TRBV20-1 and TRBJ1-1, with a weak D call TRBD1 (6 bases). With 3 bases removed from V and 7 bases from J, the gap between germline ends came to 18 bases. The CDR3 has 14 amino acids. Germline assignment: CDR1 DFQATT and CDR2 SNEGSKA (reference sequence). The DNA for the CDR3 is TGCAGTGCTAGCCTCCGGCAGGGGATAGGTGAAGCTTTCTTT. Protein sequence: CSASLRQGIGEAFF.

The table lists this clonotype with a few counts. CDR3 loop: CASSFRDRENEQFF. In DNA, the CDR3 is TGTGCCAGCAGCTTCCGGGACAGGGAAAATGAGCAGTTCTTC. The rearrangement links TRBV7-9 to TRBJ2-1; the match to TRBD1 covers 9 bases. The CDR3 is made up of 14 amino acids. CDR1 and CDR2 (germline): SEHNR, FQNEAQ (reference sequence). The J segment lost 7 bases and the V segment lost 3 bases, leaving 4 bases of the junction unmatched.

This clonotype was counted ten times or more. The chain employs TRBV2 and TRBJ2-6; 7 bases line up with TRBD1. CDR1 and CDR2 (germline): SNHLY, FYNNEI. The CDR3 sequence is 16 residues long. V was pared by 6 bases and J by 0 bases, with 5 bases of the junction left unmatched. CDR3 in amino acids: CASSRDRNSGANVLTF. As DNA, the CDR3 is TGTGCCAGCAGCCGGGACAGAAACTCTGGGGCCAACGTCCTGACTTTC.

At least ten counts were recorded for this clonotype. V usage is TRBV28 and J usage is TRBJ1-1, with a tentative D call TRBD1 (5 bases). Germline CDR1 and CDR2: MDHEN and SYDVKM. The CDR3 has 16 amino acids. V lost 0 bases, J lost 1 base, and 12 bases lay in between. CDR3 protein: CASSLWGGTPNTEAFF. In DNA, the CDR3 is TGTGCCAGCAGTTTATGGGGGGGAACTCCGAACACTGAAGCTTTCTTT.

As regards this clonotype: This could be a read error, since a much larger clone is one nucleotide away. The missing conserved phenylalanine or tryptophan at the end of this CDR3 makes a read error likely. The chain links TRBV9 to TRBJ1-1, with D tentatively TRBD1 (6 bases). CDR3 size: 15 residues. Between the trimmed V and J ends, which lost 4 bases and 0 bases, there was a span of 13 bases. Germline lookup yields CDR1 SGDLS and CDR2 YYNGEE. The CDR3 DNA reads TGTGCCAGCAGCTCAGGGGCGGGAATGAACACTGAAGCTTTCTCT. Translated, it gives CASSSGAGMNTEAFS.

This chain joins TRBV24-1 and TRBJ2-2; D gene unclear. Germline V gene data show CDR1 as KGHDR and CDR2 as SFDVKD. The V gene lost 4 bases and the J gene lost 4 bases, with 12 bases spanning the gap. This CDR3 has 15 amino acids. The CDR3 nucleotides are TGTGCCACCAGTGACCCCCTGCCGCCCACCGGGGAGCTGTTTTTT. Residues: CATSDPLPPTGELFF.

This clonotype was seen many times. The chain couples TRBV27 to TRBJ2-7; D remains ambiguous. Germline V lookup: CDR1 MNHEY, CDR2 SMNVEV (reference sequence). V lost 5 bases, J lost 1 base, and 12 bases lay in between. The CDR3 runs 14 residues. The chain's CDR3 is CASSTRRYSYEQYF. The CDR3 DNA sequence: TGTGCCAGCAGTACCCGGCGGTATTCCTACGAGCAGTACTTC.

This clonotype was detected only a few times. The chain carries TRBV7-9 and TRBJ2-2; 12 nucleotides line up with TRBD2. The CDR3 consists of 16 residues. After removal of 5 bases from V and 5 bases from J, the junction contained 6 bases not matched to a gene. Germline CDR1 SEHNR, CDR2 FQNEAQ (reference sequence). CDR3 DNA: TGTGCCAGCAGCCCCTCCGGACTAGCGGGAACCGGGGAGCTGTTTTTT. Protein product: CASSPSGLAGTGELFF.

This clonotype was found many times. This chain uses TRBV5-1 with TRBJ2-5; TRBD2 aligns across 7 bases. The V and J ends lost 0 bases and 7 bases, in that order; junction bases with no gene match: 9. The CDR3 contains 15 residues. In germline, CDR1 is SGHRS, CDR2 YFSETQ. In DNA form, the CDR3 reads TGCGCCAGCAGCTTGGCCGCTAGCGGCTTAGGGACCCAGTACTTC. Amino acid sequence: CASSLAASGLGTQYF.

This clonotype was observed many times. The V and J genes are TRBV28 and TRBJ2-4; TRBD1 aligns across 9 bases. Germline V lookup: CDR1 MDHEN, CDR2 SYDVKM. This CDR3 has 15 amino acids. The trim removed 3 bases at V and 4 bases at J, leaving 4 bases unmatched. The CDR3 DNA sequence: TGTGCCAGCAGTTTGTGGACAGGGGAGAAAAACATTCAGTACTTC. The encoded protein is CASSLWTGEKNIQYF.